This entry lists 17 T cell receptor beta chains sequenced from one sample in a study of T cells in Graves' hyperthyroidism and ophthalmopathy (dated by TCRdb to between 2019 and 2020). The library was made by multiplex PCR. Sequenced on an Illumina HiSeq 2000. TCR beta CDR3 regions were amplified from RNA transcripts. The TCR CDR3 was subjected to a first round of RT-PCR using the HTBI primer set and the Qiagen OneStep RT-PCR kit. The public reads were reanalyzed by TCRdb: fastp trimming at Q25, MiXCR alignment, in-frame beta chains only. Each CDR3 protein appears once, grouped with its most common genes and DNA. For this sample the table gives 490,000 or so distinct CDR3 sequences, of which approximately 22% were detected only once. The ten top clones hold under 55% of the sample. Sequenced material: blood. The receptors were sampled from a woman aged 70 to 79 with Graves' ophthalmopathy.

This clonotype was seen more than once but under ten times. V usage is TRBV28 and J usage is TRBJ2-2; tentatively, D is TRBD2 (6 bases). Germline CDR1 and CDR2: MDHEN and SYDVKM. This CDR3 comprises 14 residues. V lost 8 bases and J lost 4, with 14 bases in between. The CDR3 protein is CASAGGVGTGELFF. CDR3 bases: TGTGCCAGCGCGGGCGGGGTGGGCACCGGGGAGCTGTTTTTT.

In this sample, this clonotype turned up a few times. The chain uses TRBV12-3 or TRBV12-4 and TRBJ1-2; TRBD1 matches 7 bases. CDR3 size: 14 residues. V gave up 6 bases and J gave up 3 bases; unmatched junction bases: 7. The CDR3 region is CASRPPGQHYGYTF. CDR3 nucleotide sequence: TGTGCCAGCAGACCTCCGGGACAGCACTATGGCTACACCTTC.

V and J are TRBV3-1 and TRBJ1-2; 9 nucleotides match TRBD1. This CDR3 spans 16 amino acids. The germline gives CDR1 LGHDT, CDR2 YNNKEL (reference sequence). V was clipped by 4 bases and J by 7 bases; unmatched bases: 13. CDR3 loop: CASSPASTGGLSGYTF. The CDR3 region has the DNA TGTGCCAGCAGCCCGGCTAGTACAGGGGGCCTAAGTGGCTACACCTTC.

The chain is built from TRBV6-1 and TRBJ1-1; D possibly corresponds to TRBD1 (5 bases). The V end was cut by 6 bases, the J end by 2 bases, with 22 bases between. Germline V gene lookup returns CDR1 MNHNS and CDR2 SASEGT. The CDR3 is 17 amino acids. CDR3 nucleotide sequence: TGTGCCAGCAGCCACATCGCCAACAGGTGGCAAAACACTGAAGCTTTCTTT. It yields the protein CASSHIANRWQNTEAFF.

This sequence joins TRBV5-5 and TRBJ2-3; D is perhaps TRBD1 (5 bases). The V end lost 4 bases, the J end lost 3 bases, and 21 bases lay between the germline ends. Germline V lookup: CDR1 SGHKS, CDR2 YYEKEE (reference sequence). This CDR3 is 17 amino acids long. CDR3 sequence: CASSLSSFDRRTDTQYF. CDR3 in DNA: TGTGCCAGCAGCCTTAGTTCTTTTGACAGACGAACAGATACGCAGTATTTT.

V usage is TRBV18 and J usage is TRBJ2-3; D is undetermined. CDR3 size: 14 residues. The germline V and J ends were trimmed by 1 base and 0 bases, with 5 bases remaining between them. Germline CDR1 and CDR2: KGHSH and LQKENI. The DNA of the CDR3 is TGTGCCAGCTCACCACTACTTAGCACAGATACGCAGTATTTT. Protein product: CASSPLLSTDTQYF. The variable domain in full, completed from reference TRBV18 and TRBJ2-3, reads NAGVMQNPRHLVRRRGQEARLRCSPMKGHSHVYWYRQLPEEGLKFMVYLQKENIIDESGMPKERFSAEFPKEGPSILRIQQVVRGDSAAYFCASSPLLSTDTQYFGPGTRLTVL.

The chain links TRBV10-1 to TRBJ2-7; D call uncertain. The germline V gene encodes CDR1 WNHNN and CDR2 SYGVQD (reference sequence). The length of the CDR3 is 13 residues. V lost 3 bases and J 2 bases, leaving 8 bases between the germline ends. Here the CDR3 reads CASSDAGAYEQYF. The CDR3 nucleotides read TGCGCCAGCAGTGATGCAGGCGCCTACGAGCAGTACTTC.

The table lists this clonotype with a few counts. The J gene is TRBJ2-3, the V gene TRBV7-9, with D possibly matching TRBD2 (6 bases). CDR3 size: 14 residues. V lost 5 bases to trimming and J lost 2 bases, with 11 bases between them. From germline, CDR1 is SEHNR and CDR2 FQNEAQ (reference sequence). The CDR3 sequence: CASSRGGNTDTQYF. In DNA, the CDR3 is TGTGCCAGCAGCCGTGGAGGGAACACAGATACGCAGTATTTT.

The rearrangement joins TRBV4-1 to TRBJ1-2, with TRBD1 matching 9 bases. Looked up from germline, CDR1 is MGHRA and CDR2 is YSYEKL. This CDR3 region has 15 residues. V dropped 3 bases and J dropped 5; count of bases not matched to a gene: 7. CDR3 sequence reads: CASSHFRTGEYGYTF. In nucleotides, the CDR3 is TGCGCCAGCAGCCACTTCCGGACAGGGGAGTATGGCTACACCTTC.

This clonotype occurred many times. The chain is built from TRBV28 and TRBJ2-1; 9 bases match TRBD1. This CDR3 spans 16 amino acids. The J segment lost 10 bases and the V segment lost 6 bases, leaving 16 bases of the junction unmatched. In germline, CDR1 is MDHEN, CDR2 SYDVKM. The CDR3 loop is CASRPGGTGLLREQFF. The CDR3 DNA follows: TGTGCCAGCAGACCCGGGGGGACAGGGCTACTCAGGGAGCAGTTCTTC.

In its sample, this clonotype was seen a few times. The chain is built from TRBV10-1 and TRBJ1-1, with no clear D. Germline CDR1 WNHNN, CDR2 SYGVQD (reference sequence). This CDR3 is built from 11 residues. V lost 2 bases and J lost 8, with 6 bases in between. The CDR3 sequence: CASSEMGEAFF. CDR3 DNA sequence: TGCGCCAGCAGTGAGATGGGGGAAGCTTTCTTT.

The chain links TRBV18 to TRBJ1-1, with a possible D match to TRBD1 (6 bases). Per the germline V gene, CDR1 is KGHSH and CDR2 is LQKENI. V lost 2 bases and J 3 bases, leaving 13 bases between the germline ends. The CDR3 sequence is 15 residues long. The CDR3 coding sequence is TGTGCCAGCTCACCATGGGGGCTAGAGGACACTGAAGCTTTCTTT. It specifies CASSPWGLEDTEAFF.

This clonotype was picked up many times. The rearrangement uses TRBV11-2 and TRBJ1-1; D is perhaps TRBD1 (5 bases). The CDR3 runs to 14 residues. Germline V gene data show CDR1 as SGHAT and CDR2 as FQNNGV. V was shortened by 1 base and J by 6 bases, with 12 bases between the two germline ends. CDR3 sequence: CASSLGASTAEAFF. The DNA of the CDR3 is TGTGCCAGCAGCTTAGGTGCCTCGACAGCTGAAGCTTTCTTT. Full variable domain (missing parts from reference TRBV11-2 and TRBJ1-1): EAGVAQSPRYKIIEKRQSVAFWCNPISGHATLYWYQQILGQGPKLLIQFQNNGVVDDSQLPKDRFSAERLKGVDSTLKIQPAKLEDSAVYLCASSLGASTAEAFFGQGTRLTVV.

This clonotype was counted a few times. V is TRBV20-1 and J is TRBJ2-5, with TRBD2 matching 13 bases. The ends lost 3 bases at V and 3 bases at J; junction bases unmatched: 4. Germline V gene data show CDR1 as DFQATT and CDR2 as SNEGSKA (reference sequence). The CDR3 is made up of 15 amino acids. The CDR3 DNA sequence: TGCAGTGCTAGTTTTGGGACTAGCGGGGAAGAGACCCAGTACTTC. Protein: CSASFGTSGEETQYF.

This clonotype was detected many times. Written as DNA, the CDR3 is TGTGCCAGCACCTCCGGGACACCGACCTACAATGAGCAGTTCTTC. Its protein product is CASTSGTPTYNEQFF. This rearrangement joins TRBV2 to TRBJ2-1, with D possibly TRBD1 on 6 matching bases. V was trimmed by 7 bases and J by 2 bases, leaving 15 bases between them. Per germline, CDR1 SNHLY and CDR2 FYNNEI. The CDR3 spans 15 residues.

This clonotype was counted between two and nine times. The chain combines TRBV30 with TRBJ1-4, with a possible D match to TRBD1 (6 bases). The germline V and J ends were trimmed by 1 base and 12 bases, with 12 bases remaining between them. This CDR3 region has 12 residues. CDR1 and CDR2 from the germline V gene are GTSNPN and SVGIG (reference sequence). CDR3 sequence (DNA): TGTGCCTGGAGTGAAACACAGGGACAACTGTTTTTT. This translates into CAWSETQGQLFF.

Ten or more counts support this clonotype. This sequence joins TRBV28 and TRBJ2-1; a possible D gene is TRBD1 (6 bases). Trimming took off 4 bases at V and 8 bases at J, with 15 bases between the two ends. Germline-derived CDR1 and CDR2 are MDHEN and SYDVKM. The CDR3 covers 14 residues. DNA of the CDR3: TGTGCCAGCAGTTCGACAGGCCTAGGGGATGAGCAGTTCTTC. Translation gives CASSSTGLGDEQFF.